This T cell receptor (beta chain) derives from a study of lymphopenia after photon versus proton radiotherapy (dated by TCRdb to the late 2010s). Concerning the study at large: The study compared the immunological effects of photon versus proton radiation therapy in patients with gastrointestinal tumors who developed high-grade lymphopenia. The roughly 18 patients in the cohort had gastrointestinal tumors, were treated with either photon or proton therapy, and subsequently developed lymphopenia. The study was designed to characterize how the impact on the immune system differs between the two radiation modalities.

Overall study outcomes, separate from this receptor: Proton-treated patients stayed relatively stable during treatment, while photon-treated patients lost naive T cells and TCR diversity and gained effector/memory populations. Across the cohort, an inverse correlation was found between a larger post-nadir drop in TCR diversity and overall survival time among patients who died. The survival association was assessed only in patients who died, and better survival with proton therapy was presented by the authors as a possibility rather than a demonstrated result. After the lymphocyte count nadir, photon-treated repertoires showed oligoclonal expansion, especially of CD8+ Temra cells, which drove the drop in diversity.

Libraries were prepared through the immunoSEQ multiplex PCR assay. Alongside multiparametric flow cytometry, deep sequencing of rearranged TCR beta loci was used to profile the T cell repertoires. In TCRdb, the immuneACCESS table is reduced to in-frame sequences with V and J assigned. These tables do not hold every clone; where another copy was compared, an unresolved V gene accounts for under half, and the others remain unexplained. This sample gives around 64,000 clones in total; 85% to 95% of them show up just once. The ten biggest clones cover about 2.2% of the sample. About this clone itself: What this receptor recognizes is not known. Per-base qualities were not stored, and no clone one base away is much larger.

V trim: 4 bases; J trim: 5 bases; unmatched bases: 3. Based on the germline V gene, the CDR1 and CDR2 sequences are SNHLY and FYNNEI. Taken from cysteine to phenylalanine, the CDR3 has 13 residues. Of all the DNA, just the CDR3 is kept, 39 bases in frame from base 1. This receptor was taken from a woman between 40 and 50 years old with cholangiocarcinoma. Sequencing used peripheral blood, obtained from a patient treated with photon-based radiotherapy. The chain is assembled from TRBV2 and TRBJ2-5; 8 middle bases align to TRBD2. The CDR3 protein: CASSGASGETQYF. The nucleotide sequence reads TGTGCCAGCAGTGGGGCTAGCGGGGAGACCCAGTACTTC.